Listed below are T cell receptor beta chains from one sample, sequenced in a study of shared clonotypes between healthy human individuals. Libraries were prepared by immunoSEQ multiplex PCR; TCRdb keeps only in-frame clonotypes and omits some of them. The sample lists over 2,000,000 clones; around 93% were seen once. Sequences were obtained from naive CD8+ T cells from PBMCs. The receptor source for this set is a man in his late teens or twenties in good health. Some clones in this sample may be carry-over from other donors' samples. Each CDR3 is given with its conserved first and last residue. The D gene is left open where the match is weak. Size values are once, few and many counts, or a class for expanded clones, and some rows have none.

v_call	clone_size	d_call	j_call	cdr3_nt	cdr3_aa
TRBV2	-	TRBD1	TRBJ1-1	TGTGCCAGCAGTGGTGGGGACAGGACCTACATGAACACTGAAGCTTTCTTT	CASSGGDRTYMNTEAFF
TRBV9	-	TRBD1	TRBJ1-2	TGTGCCAGCAGCGTGGGGACAGGGCCGTCCCGAGCTAACTATGGCTACACCTTC	CASSVGTGPSRANYGYTF
TRBV27	-	-	TRBJ1-1	TGTGCCAGCAGTTTGGCCAGACAGAACACTGAAGCTTTCTTT	CASSLARQNTEAFF
TRBV28	-	TRBD1	TRBJ2-6	TGTGCCAGCAGACTCGACAGGGCAGCTGGGGCCAACGTCCTGACTTTC	CASRLDRAAGANVLTF
TRBV27	-	-	TRBJ2-7	TGTGCCAGCAGCCTCCGCGGCGCATACGAGCAGTACTTC	CASSLRGAYEQYF
TRBV7-9	-	TRBD1	TRBJ2-5	TGTGCCAGCAGCTTGACAGGGGGCAGCCAAGAGACCCAGTACTTC	CASSLTGGSQETQYF
TRBV28	-	-	TRBJ2-1	TGTGCCAGCAGTTTAGGTAGCGGTTACAATGAGCAGTTCTTC	CASSLGSGYNEQFF
TRBV4-1	once	-	TRBJ2-7	TGCGCCAGCAGCCAACTGGGGAAATCCTACGAGCAGTACTTC	CASSQLGKSYEQYF
TRBV6-1	-	-	TRBJ2-1	TGTGCCAGCAGTGAATACCAGGGTCCCTACAATGAGCAGTTCTTC	CASSEYQGPYNEQFF
TRBV19	-	TRBD1	TRBJ1-3	TGTGCCAGTAGTCTGGAGACAGGGCGGACTGGAAACACCATATATTTT	CASSLETGRTGNTIYF
TRBV5-1	-	-	TRBJ2-3	TGCGCCAGCAGCTTCCGGGGACGGCAAGGGGATACGCAGTATTTT	CASSFRGRQGDTQYF
TRBV7-2	-	-	TRBJ2-5	TGTGCCAGCAGCCCGACACAATTCCGGGGAGAGACCCAGTACTTC	CASSPTQFRGETQYF
TRBV11-2	-	-	TRBJ2-3	TGTGCCAGCAGGGGCACAGATACGCAGTATTTT	CASRGTDTQYF
TRBV29-1	-	-	TRBJ2-7	TGCAGCGTTACCACAGGGCCCTCCTACGAGCAGTACTTC	CSVTTGPSYEQYF
TRBV9	-	-	TRBJ2-3	TGTGCCAGCAGCGTAGTGGGGGAACGCACAGATACGCAGTATTTT	CASSVVGERTDTQYF
TRBV6-1	-	-	TRBJ2-7	TGTGCCAGCAGTGAAAGTCCTGGTAGGGTCTACGAGCAGTACTTC	CASSESPGRVYEQYF
TRBV27	-	-	TRBJ1-1	TGTGCCAGCAGTTTAGGAGGGGGGGCCTACACTGAAGCTTTCTTT	CASSLGGGAYTEAFF
TRBV4-3	-	-	TRBJ2-7	TGCGCCAGCAGCCAAGATCAGGACTCACGGTACGAGCAGTACTTC	CASSQDQDSRYEQYF
TRBV27	-	TRBD2	TRBJ2-3	TGTGCCAGCAGCAACCTAGGACTAGCGGGAAACACAGATACGCAGTATTTT	CASSNLGLAGNTDTQYF
TRBV30	-	-	TRBJ1-2	TGTGCCGGGGGAGAAGGTATCGTCTATGGCTACACCTTC	CAGGEGIVYGYTF
TRBV7-8	-	-	TRBJ1-1	TGTGCCAGCAGCCGAAGACTAGGATCAGCTTTCTTT	CASSRRLGSAFF
TRBV18	-	-	TRBJ2-5	TGTGCCACTGGCCCGACAGGACAAGAGACCCAGTACTTC	CATGPTGQETQYF
TRBV27	-	-	TRBJ2-2	TGTGCCAGCAGTTTCGGTCGCACCGGGGAGCTGTTTTTT	CASSFGRTGELFF
TRBV7-9	-	-	TRBJ1-2	TGTGCCAGCAGCCTACAATCCTATGGCTACACCTTC	CASSLQSYGYTF
TRBV6-5	once	-	TRBJ2-1	TGTGCCAGCAGTCCGGGGTCGTCATCCTACAATGAGCAGTTCTTC	CASSPGSSSYNEQFF
TRBV25-1	-	-	TRBJ1-2	TGTGCCAGCAGTGAGGGGGTTAGGGGCTACACCTTC	CASSEGVRGYTF
TRBV4-1	-	-	TRBJ2-7	TGCGCCAGCAGCCAAAGGGGAAATTACGAGCAGTACTTC	CASSQRGNYEQYF
TRBV27	-	TRBD1	TRBJ1-3	TGTGCCAGCAGTTTAAGCAGGGGGCCAGGAAACACCATATATTTT	CASSLSRGPGNTIYF
TRBV4-1	-	TRBD2	TRBJ2-2	TGCGCCAGCAGCCAAGTCTCGAGCGGGAGTGTTACCGGGGAGCTGTTTTTT	CASSQVSSGSVTGELFF
TRBV29-1	-	-	TRBJ2-1	TGCAGCGTTGAAGGGGGAAAGTGGACCAACAATGAGCAGTTCTTC	CSVEGGKWTNNEQFF
TRBV15	-	TRBD1	TRBJ1-2	TGTGCCACCAGCAGGACAGGGTGGGACCGTGGCTACACCTTC	CATSRTGWDRGYTF
TRBV7-3	-	TRBD1	TRBJ2-7	TGTGCCAGCAGCCCCGGACAGGGCTACGAGCAGTACTTC	CASSPGQGYEQYF
TRBV9	-	-	TRBJ2-3	TGTGCCAGCAGCGTAGACTCAGATACGCAGTATTTT	CASSVDSDTQYF
TRBV5-6	-	-	TRBJ2-7	TGTGCCAGCAGCGGAAGGTACGAGCAGTACTTC	CASSGRYEQYF
TRBV5-6	-	TRBD1	TRBJ2-7	TGTGCCAGCAGCTTTTATGGGACAGATTACGAGCAGTACTTC	CASSFYGTDYEQYF
TRBV7-9	-	-	TRBJ2-7	TGTGCCAGCAGCAATGGGGGTGTTGCCCCTGAGCAGTACTTC	CASSNGGVAPEQYF
TRBV15	-	TRBD2	TRBJ2-7	TGTGCCACCAGCCGGGGGACTAGCGGAGGACGGGAGCAGTACTTC	CATSRGTSGGREQYF
TRBV10-3	-	-	TRBJ2-3	TGTGCCATCAGTGAGAGCCGGGGGGGGACAGCCGCTGCAGATACGCAGTATTTT	CAISESRGGTAAADTQYF
TRBV9	-	-	TRBJ1-1	TGTGCCAGCAGCGTAGGACCGGCCCCGAACACTGAAGCTTTCTTT	CASSVGPAPNTEAFF
TRBV27	-	-	TRBJ1-1	TGTGCCAGCAGTCCGACAGCGGGCCCCGGGTTAACTGAAGCTTTCTTT	CASSPTAGPGLTEAFF
TRBV13	-	-	TRBJ2-7	TGTGCCAGCAGCTCCAGGGAGGGGGATGAAAAGACCTACGAGCAGTACTTC	CASSSREGDEKTYEQYF
TRBV9	-	TRBD1	TRBJ1-5	TGTGCCAGCCAGGCTGGGACAGGGATGGGTAAAAGCAATCAGCCCCAGCATTTT	CASQAGTGMGKSNQPQHF
TRBV19	-	-	TRBJ2-1	TGTGCCAGTAGTATTTACCGACAAAAGCTCTACAATGAGCAGTTCTTC	CASSIYRQKLYNEQFF
TRBV28	-	-	TRBJ2-2	TGTGCCAGCAGCAGGACAGGGCACCCCGGGACTAGCACCCCCGGGGAGCTGTTTTTT	CASSRTGHPGTSTPGELFF
TRBV7-9	-	-	TRBJ1-4	TGTGCCAGCAGTTCCTGGGGGCTAAATGAAAAACTGTTTTTT	CASSSWGLNEKLFF
TRBV11-2	-	-	TRBJ2-2	TGTGCCAGCAGCAATGGGGGGCCCCTTACCGGGGAGCTGTTTTTT	CASSNGGPLTGELFF
TRBV6-1	-	-	TRBJ1-5	TGTGCCAGCATCGGGACTCAGGGCCCCCAGCATTTT	CASIGTQGPQHF
TRBV19	-	TRBD2	TRBJ2-7	TGTGCCAGTAGCCCCCGGGAGGCCTACGAGCAGTACTTC	CASSPREAYEQYF
TRBV19	-	-	TRBJ2-5	TGTGCCAGTAGTCGAGGGCCCTACCAAGAGACCCAGTACTTC	CASSRGPYQETQYF
TRBV7-9	-	-	TRBJ2-1	TGTGCCAGCAGCTTAGATAAGACTGTCCACTACAATGAGCAGTTCTTC	CASSLDKTVHYNEQFF
TRBV6-6	-	-	TRBJ2-6	TGTGCCAGCAGTTACTCAGAGGGGATTGGGGCCAACGTCCTGACTTTC	CASSYSEGIGANVLTF
TRBV25-1	-	-	TRBJ2-7	TGTGCCAGCAGTTTCAGCTACGAGCAGTACTTC	CASSFSYEQYF
TRBV19	-	-	TRBJ2-3	TGTGCCAGTAGTATAGAGGGGACACCCCCTGACGGAGATACGCAGTATTTT	CASSIEGTPPDGDTQYF
TRBV28	-	TRBD1	TRBJ1-2	TGTGCCAGCAGTTTACCGGGACAGGGTCTCTATGGCTACACCTTC	CASSLPGQGLYGYTF